Below, 9 T cell receptor beta chains from the same sample are listed, as sequenced in a study of T-cell memory formation after mild COVID-19. MiXCR was run by TCRdb on the 5' RACE reads, yielding one entry per CDR3 protein. The data show 150,000 to 200,000 distinct CDR3 sequences, with more than 15% seen just once and roughly 2.1% held by the top ten. The sample taken for sequencing was PBMCs or a T cell subset sorted from them (not recorded which). These receptors all come from an adult woman who had mild COVID-19 (a few samples of this study predate the infection). Cell type and time point are not known.

This clonotype showed up many times. V and J are TRBV11-2 and TRBJ2-3; unclear D gene. The CDR3 runs to 12 residues. The germline V gene has CDR1 SGHAT and CDR2 FQNNGV. V lost 7 bases and J lost 0, with 5 bases in between. Here the CDR3 reads CASTPSTDTQYF. The CDR3 bases are TGTGCCAGCACTCCTAGCACAGATACGCAGTATTTT.

This clonotype was observed once. This rearrangement joins TRBV25-1 to TRBJ1-2, with D hard to call. V was cut by 3 bases and J by 8 bases, with 16 bases left in between. Per germline, CDR1 MGHDK and CDR2 SYGVNS. CDR3 length: 14 amino acids. DNA of the CDR3: TGTGCCAGCAGTGACGTGGGGAGGGTAGGAGGCTACACCTTC. It codes for CASSDVGRVGGYTF.

The V and J genes are TRBV18 and TRBJ1-1, with D maybe TRBD1 (5 bases). Germline V lookup: CDR1 KGHSH, CDR2 LQKENI. V dropped 5 bases and J dropped 11 bases, with 15 bases sitting between them. CDR3 length: 12 amino acids. The CDR3, as DNA: TGTGCCAGCTCATTGGACCTGGGGGGGGCTTTCTTT. It encodes CASSLDLGGAFF. Combining the CDR3 with reference TRBV18 and TRBJ1-1 gives the whole variable domain NAGVMQNPRHLVRRRGQEARLRCSPMKGHSHVYWYRQLPEEGLKFMVYLQKENIIDESGMPKERFSAEFPKEGPSILRIQQVVRGDSAAYFCASSLDLGGAFFGQGTRLTVV.

In this sample, this clonotype turned up once. The chain carries TRBV19 and TRBJ1-2; D is unresolved. V was pared by 7 bases and J by 2 bases, with 17 bases between. This CDR3 contains 15 residues. Germline V gives CDR1 LNHDA, CDR2 SQIVND (reference sequence). The CDR3 spells CASKRPSGSNYGYTF. The CDR3 DNA follows: TGTGCCAGTAAAAGGCCCTCCGGGTCGAACTATGGCTACACCTTC.

This clonotype was counted a few times. The chain combines TRBV12-3 or TRBV12-4 with TRBJ2-2; the match to TRBD1 covers 8 bases. V shed 6 bases, J shed 4 bases, and the junction held 13 bases outside the gene matches. The CDR3 spans 17 residues. CDR3 DNA: TGTGCCAGCAGCTCTCCCCCAGGGGGCTACTTCACCGGGGAGCTGTTTTTT. Its protein is CASSSPPGGYFTGELFF.

Only a few counts were recorded for this clonotype. The chain recombines TRBV12-3 or TRBV12-4 with TRBJ2-4, with D uncertain. Deletions cut 4 bases from V and 0 bases from J, with 10 bases between. This CDR3 is built from 15 residues. The DNA of the CDR3 is TGTGCCAGCAGTTGGGTGGCAGTAGCCAAAAACATTCAGTACTTC. Translating it yields CASSWVAVAKNIQYF.

V is TRBV29-1 and J is TRBJ1-1; TRBD1 aligns across 7 bases. CDR3 length: 16 residues. Germline CDR1 and CDR2: SQVTM and ANQGSEA. The V segment lost 6 bases and the J segment 3 bases; nucleotides outside the gene matches: 16. CDR3 DNA sequence: TGCAGCGTGGTTTCCGGGACAGCTAACGGGGACACTGAAGCTTTCTTT. Its protein is CSVVSGTANGDTEAFF.

This clonotype has more than one count but fewer than ten. The gene calls are TRBV6-2 or TRBV6-3 and TRBJ1-2; 10 bases map to TRBD1. CDR1 is MNHEY, CDR2 SVGEGT, per germline. The CDR3 totals 16 residues. J lost 3 bases, V lost 7 bases, and 11 bases had no gene match. In DNA, the CDR3 is TGTGCCAGCAATGCCGGGACAGGGGCCTACTACTATGGCTACACCTTC. As protein: CASNAGTGAYYYGYTF.

The genes are TRBV15 and TRBJ1-6; maybe TRBD1 (6 bases). Trimming took 3 bases from V and 9 from J, leaving 12 bases between them. The CDR3 has 14 residues. Germline V lookup: CDR1 LNHNV, CDR2 YYDKDF (reference sequence). As DNA, the CDR3 is TGTGCCACCAGCAGTGGACAGAGGACTTCACCCCTCCACTTT. Residues: CATSSGQRTSPLHF.